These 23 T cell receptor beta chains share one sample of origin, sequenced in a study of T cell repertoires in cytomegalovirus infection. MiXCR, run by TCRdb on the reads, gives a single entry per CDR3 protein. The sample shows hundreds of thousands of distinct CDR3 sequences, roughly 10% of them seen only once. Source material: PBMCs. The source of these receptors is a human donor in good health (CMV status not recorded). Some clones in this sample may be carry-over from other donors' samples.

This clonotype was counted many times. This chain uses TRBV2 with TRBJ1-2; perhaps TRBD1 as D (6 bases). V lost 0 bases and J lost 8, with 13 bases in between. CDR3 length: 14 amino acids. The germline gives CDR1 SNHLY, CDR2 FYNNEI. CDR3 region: CASSEATGQRGYTF. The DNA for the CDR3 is TGTGCCAGCAGTGAAGCTACAGGGCAGCGGGGCTACACCTTC.

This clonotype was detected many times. The CDR3 DNA follows: TGTGCCAGCAGCGAGGCAGAGGACTATGGCTACACCTTC. Translated: CASSEAEDYGYTF. The rearrangement uses TRBV2 and TRBJ1-2; D is unresolved. V was clipped by 6 bases and J by 3 bases, with 11 bases between them. The CDR3 is 13 residues long. Germline V CDR1 and CDR2: SNHLY, FYNNEI.

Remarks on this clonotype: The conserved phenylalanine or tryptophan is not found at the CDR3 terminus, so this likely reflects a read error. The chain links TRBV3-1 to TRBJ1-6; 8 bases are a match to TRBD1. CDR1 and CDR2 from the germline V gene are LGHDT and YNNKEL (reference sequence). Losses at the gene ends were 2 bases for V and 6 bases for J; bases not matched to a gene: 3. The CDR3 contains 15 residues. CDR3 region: CASSQSGQGNSPLHY. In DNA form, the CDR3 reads TGTGCCAGCAGCCAAAGCGGACAGGGTAATTCACCCCTCCACTAT.

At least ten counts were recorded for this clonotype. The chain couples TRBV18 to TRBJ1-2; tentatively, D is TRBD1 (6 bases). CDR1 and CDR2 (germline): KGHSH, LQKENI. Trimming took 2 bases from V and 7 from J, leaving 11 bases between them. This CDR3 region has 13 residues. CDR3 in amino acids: CASSPSDSRGYTF. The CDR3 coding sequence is TGTGCCAGCTCACCATCGGACAGCCGTGGCTACACCTTC.

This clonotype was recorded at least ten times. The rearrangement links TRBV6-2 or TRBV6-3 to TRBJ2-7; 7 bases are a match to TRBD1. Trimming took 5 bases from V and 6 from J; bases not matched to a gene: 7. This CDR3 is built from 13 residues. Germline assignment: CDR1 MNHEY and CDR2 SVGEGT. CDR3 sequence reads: CASSPYTGAEQYF. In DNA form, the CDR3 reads TGTGCCAGCAGTCCATACACAGGGGCCGAGCAGTACTTC.

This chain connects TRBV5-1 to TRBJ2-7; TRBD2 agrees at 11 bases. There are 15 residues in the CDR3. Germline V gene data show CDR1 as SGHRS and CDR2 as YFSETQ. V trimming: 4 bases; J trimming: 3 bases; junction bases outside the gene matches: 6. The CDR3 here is CASSRSTSGVYEQYF. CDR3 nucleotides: TGCGCCAGCAGCAGGTCGACTAGCGGGGTCTACGAGCAGTACTTC.

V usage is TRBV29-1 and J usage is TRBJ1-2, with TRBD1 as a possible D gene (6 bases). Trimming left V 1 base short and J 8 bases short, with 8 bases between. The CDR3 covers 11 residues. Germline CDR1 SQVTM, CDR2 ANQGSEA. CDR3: CSVEGQEGYTF. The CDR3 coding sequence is TGCAGCGTTGAAGGACAGGAGGGCTACACCTTC.

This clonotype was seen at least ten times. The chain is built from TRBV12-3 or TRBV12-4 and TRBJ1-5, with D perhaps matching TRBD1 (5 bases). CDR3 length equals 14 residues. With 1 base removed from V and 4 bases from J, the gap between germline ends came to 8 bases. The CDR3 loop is CASSLGWGNQPQHF. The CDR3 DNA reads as TGTGCCAGCAGTTTAGGGTGGGGGAATCAGCCCCAGCATTTT.

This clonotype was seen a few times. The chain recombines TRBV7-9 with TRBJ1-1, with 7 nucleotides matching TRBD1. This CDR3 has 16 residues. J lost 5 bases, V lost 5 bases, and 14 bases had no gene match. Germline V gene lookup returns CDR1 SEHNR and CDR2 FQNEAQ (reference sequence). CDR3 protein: CASSPRTGGRRTEAFF. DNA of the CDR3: TGTGCCAGCAGCCCACGGACAGGAGGAAGGAGGACTGAAGCTTTCTTT.

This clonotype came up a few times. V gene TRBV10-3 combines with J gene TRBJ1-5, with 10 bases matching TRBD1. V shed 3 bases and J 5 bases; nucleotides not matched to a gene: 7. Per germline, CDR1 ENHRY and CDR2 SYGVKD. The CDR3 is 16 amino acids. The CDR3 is CAISDGGQGSDQPQHF. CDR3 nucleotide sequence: TGTGCCATCAGTGATGGGGGACAGGGGTCTGATCAGCCCCAGCATTTT.

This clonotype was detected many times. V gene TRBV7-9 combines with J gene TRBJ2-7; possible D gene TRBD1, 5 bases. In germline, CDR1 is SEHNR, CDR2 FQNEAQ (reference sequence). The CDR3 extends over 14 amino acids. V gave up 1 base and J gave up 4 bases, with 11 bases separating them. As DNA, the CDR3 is TGTGCCAGCAGCTTAGAAGGACACTCTTACGAGCAGTACTTC. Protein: CASSLEGHSYEQYF.

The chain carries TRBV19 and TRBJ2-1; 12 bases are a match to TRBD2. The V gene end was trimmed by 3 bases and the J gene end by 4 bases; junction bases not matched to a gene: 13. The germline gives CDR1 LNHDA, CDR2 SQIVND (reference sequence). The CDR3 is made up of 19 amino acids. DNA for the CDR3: TGTGCCAGTAGTATCGGGCTAGCGGGAGGGTCCCCCCCTTACAATGAGCAGTTCTTC. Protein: CASSIGLAGGSPPYNEQFF. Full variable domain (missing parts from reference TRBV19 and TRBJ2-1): DGGITQSPKYLFRKEGQNVTLSCEQNLNHDAMYWYRQDPGQGLRLIYYSQIVNDFQKGDIAEGYSVSREKKESFPLTVTSAQKNPTAFYLCASSIGLAGGSPPYNEQFFGPGTRLTVL.

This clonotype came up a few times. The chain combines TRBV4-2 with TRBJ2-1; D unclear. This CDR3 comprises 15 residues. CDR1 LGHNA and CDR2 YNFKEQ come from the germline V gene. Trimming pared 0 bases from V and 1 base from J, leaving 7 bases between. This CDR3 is CASSQDYTSYNEQFF. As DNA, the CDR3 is TGTGCCAGCAGCCAAGATTATACTTCCTACAATGAGCAGTTCTTC.

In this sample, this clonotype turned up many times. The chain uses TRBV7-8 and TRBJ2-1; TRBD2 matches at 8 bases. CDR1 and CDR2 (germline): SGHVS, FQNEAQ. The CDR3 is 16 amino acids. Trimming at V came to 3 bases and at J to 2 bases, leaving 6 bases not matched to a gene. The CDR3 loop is CASSFGAGAPYNEQFF. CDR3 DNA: TGTGCCAGCAGCTTCGGAGCGGGAGCCCCCTACAATGAGCAGTTCTTC.

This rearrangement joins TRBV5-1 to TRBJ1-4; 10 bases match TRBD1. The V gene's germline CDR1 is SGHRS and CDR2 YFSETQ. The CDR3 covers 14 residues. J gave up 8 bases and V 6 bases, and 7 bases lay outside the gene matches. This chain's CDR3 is CASTLGTGAEKLFF. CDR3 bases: TGCGCCAGCACCCTTGGGACAGGGGCGGAAAAACTGTTTTTT.

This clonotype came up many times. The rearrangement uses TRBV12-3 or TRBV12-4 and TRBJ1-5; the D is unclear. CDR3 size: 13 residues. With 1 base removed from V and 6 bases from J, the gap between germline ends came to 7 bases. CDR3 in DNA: TGTGCCAGCAGTTTAGGGGGATCTCAGCCCCAGCATTTT. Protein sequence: CASSLGGSQPQHF.

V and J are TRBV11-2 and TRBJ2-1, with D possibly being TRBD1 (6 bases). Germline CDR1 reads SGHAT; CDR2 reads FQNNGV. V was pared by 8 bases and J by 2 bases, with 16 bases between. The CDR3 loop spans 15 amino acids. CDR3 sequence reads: CASGLYRVTYNEQFF. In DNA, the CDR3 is TGTGCCAGCGGCCTGTACAGGGTCACCTACAATGAGCAGTTCTTC.

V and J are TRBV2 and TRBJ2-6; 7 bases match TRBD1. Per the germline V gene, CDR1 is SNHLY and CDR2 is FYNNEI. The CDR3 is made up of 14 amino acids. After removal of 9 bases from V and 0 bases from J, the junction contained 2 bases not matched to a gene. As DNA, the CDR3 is TGTGCCAGGGACAGGCTCTCTGGGGCCAACGTCCTGACTTTC. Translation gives CARDRLSGANVLTF.

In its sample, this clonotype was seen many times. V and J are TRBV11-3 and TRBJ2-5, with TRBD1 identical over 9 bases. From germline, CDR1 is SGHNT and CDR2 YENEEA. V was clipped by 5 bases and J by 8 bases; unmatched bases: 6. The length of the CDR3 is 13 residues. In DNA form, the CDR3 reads TGTGCCAGCAGCGCCGGGACAGGGACTACCCAGTACTTC. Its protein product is CASSAGTGTTQYF.

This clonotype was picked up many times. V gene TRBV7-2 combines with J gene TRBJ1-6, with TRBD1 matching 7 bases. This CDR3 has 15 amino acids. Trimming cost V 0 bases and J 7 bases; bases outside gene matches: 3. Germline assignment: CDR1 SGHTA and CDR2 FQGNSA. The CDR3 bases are TGTGCCAGCAGCTTAGCGCAGGGGGTGAATTCACCCCTCCACTTT. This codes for CASSLAQGVNSPLHF.

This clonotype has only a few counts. In DNA, the CDR3 is TGCGCCAGCAGCTTGGAACAGGGAAGCGGCTACACCTTC. Residues: CASSLEQGSGYTF. The chain recombines TRBV5-1 with TRBJ1-2; D perhaps matches TRBD1 (6 bases). Germline V lookup: CDR1 SGHRS, CDR2 YFSETQ. This CDR3 has 13 residues. Deletions cut 0 bases from V and 8 bases from J, with 11 bases between.

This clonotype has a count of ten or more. CDR3 sequence (DNA): TGTGCCAGCAGCCTAACAGATGGGGTCACTGAAGCTTTCTTT. Residues: CASSLTDGVTEAFF. The chain is built from TRBV7-8 and TRBJ1-1; unclear D gene. Trimming shortened V by 5 bases and J by 4 bases, and 14 bases separated the two germline ends. The CDR3 extends over 14 amino acids. CDR1 is SGHVS and CDR2 is FQNEAQ in the germline V gene.

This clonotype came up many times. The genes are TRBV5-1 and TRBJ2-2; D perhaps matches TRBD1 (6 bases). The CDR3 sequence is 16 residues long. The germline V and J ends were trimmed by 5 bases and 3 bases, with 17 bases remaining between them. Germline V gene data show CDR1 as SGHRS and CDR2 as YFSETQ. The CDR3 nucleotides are TGCGCCAGCAGACCTGTTTGGACAGACTACACCGGGGAGCTGTTTTTT. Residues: CASRPVWTDYTGELFF.